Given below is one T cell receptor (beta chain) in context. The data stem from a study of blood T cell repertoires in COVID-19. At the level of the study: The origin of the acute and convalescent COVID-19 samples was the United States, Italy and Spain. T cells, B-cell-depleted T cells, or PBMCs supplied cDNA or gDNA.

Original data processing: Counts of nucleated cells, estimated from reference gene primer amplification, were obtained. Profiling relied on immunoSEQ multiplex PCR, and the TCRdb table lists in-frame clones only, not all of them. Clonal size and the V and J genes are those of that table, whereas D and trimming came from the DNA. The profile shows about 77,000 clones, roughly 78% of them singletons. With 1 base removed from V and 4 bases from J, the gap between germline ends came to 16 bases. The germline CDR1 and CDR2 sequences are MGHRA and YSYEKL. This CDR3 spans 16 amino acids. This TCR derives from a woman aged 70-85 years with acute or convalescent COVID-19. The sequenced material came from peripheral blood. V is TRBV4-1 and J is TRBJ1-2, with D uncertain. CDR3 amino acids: CASSQVAGLPSYGYTF. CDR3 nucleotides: TGCGCCAGCAGCCAAGTAGCAGGACTCCCAAGCTATGGCTACACCTTC.